These T cell receptor beta chains were read from a single sample in a study of memory CD4+ T cells and cytomegalovirus serostatus. Clones were sequenced by immunoSEQ multiplex PCR, and TCRdb holds only the in-frame ones, with some missing. The table lists fewer than 75,000 clones, 70% to 80% of them singletons, with 0.65% to 0.9% in the top ten. The material sequenced was memory CD4+ T cells from blood. Every receptor here comes from an adult in good health and CMV-seronegative. Each CDR3 is given with its conserved first and last residue. The D gene is left open where the match is weak. A clone size is listed for some rows: how often the clone was seen (once, few, many), or a class if it is expanded.

size	length	D	J	V	DNA	CDR3
-	16	-	TRBJ2-2	TRBV7-3	TGTGCCAGCAGCTTCCCAGGTGGGGTAAACACCGGGGAGCTGTTTTTT	CASSFPGGVNTGELFF
-	12	-	TRBJ1-3	TRBV28	TGTGCCAGCAGTTTAGTCGGCGACACCATATATTTT	CASSLVGDTIYF
-	15	-	TRBJ1-3	TRBV6-5	TGTGCCAGCAGTTACGAACCCCTCTCTGGAAACACCATATATTTT	CASSYEPLSGNTIYF
-	15	TRBD1	TRBJ2-6	TRBV7-2	TGTGCCAGCTTAGGGGGCCTATCTGGGGCCAACGTCCTGACTTTC	CASLGGLSGANVLTF
-	17	TRBD1	TRBJ1-6	TRBV19	TGTGCCAGTAGCCCTCGACAGGGTGTAACCTATAATTCACCCCTCCACTTT	CASSPRQGVTYNSPLHF
-	15	-	TRBJ1-3	TRBV19	TGTGCCAGTAGTATCGCGGCAGCCTCTGGAAACACCATATATTTT	CASSIAAASGNTIYF
-	11	-	TRBJ2-1	TRBV20-1	TGCAGTGCTGCCGTTAGCCCTGAGCAGTTCTTC	CSAAVSPEQFF
few	13	-	TRBJ2-7	TRBV7-2	TGTGCCAGCAGCTTAGGAATTGGTGACGAGCAGTACTTC	CASSLGIGDEQYF
-	12	-	TRBJ1-5	TRBV10-3	TGTGCCATCAGTAATAGCAATCAGCCCCAGCATTTT	CAISNSNQPQHF
-	12	-	TRBJ1-5	TRBV28	TGTGCCAGTACGGGGGGCAGTCAGCCCCAGCATTTT	CASTGGSQPQHF
once	14	-	TRBJ2-7	TRBV6-8	TGTGCCAGCAGTTATAAGAGGACCCAGGACGAGCAGTACTTC	CASSYKRTQDEQYF
-	16	TRBD1	TRBJ2-5	TRBV27	TGTGCCAGCAGCTCCTCAGGGGGAGTACTACAAGAGACCCAGTACTTC	CASSSSGGVLQETQYF
-	11	-	TRBJ2-1	TRBV20-1	TGCAGTGCTAGGGCCGACTCCGGCCTCTTCTTC	CSARADSGLFF
-	17	TRBD1	TRBJ1-2	TRBV10-1	TGCGCCAGCAGTGGTCCAGGGACAGGGAAACCTAACTATGGCTACACCTTC	CASSGPGTGKPNYGYTF
-	15	TRBD2	TRBJ2-2	TRBV19	TGTGCCAGTAGTAGGGGACTAGCGGACACCGGGGAGCTGTTTTTT	CASSRGLADTGELFF
-	16	TRBD2	TRBJ2-3	TRBV6-4	TGTGCCAGCAGTCCCGGGACTAGCGGGAGCCTGGATACGCAGTATTTT	CASSPGTSGSLDTQYF